These 29 T cell receptor beta chains originate from one sample sequenced in a study of identical twins. TCRdb recomputed calls from the 5' RACE reads with MiXCR, one row per CDR3 protein. The sample records hundreds of thousands of distinct CDR3 sequences, 12% being singletons. These data were also reused for a study on yellow fever vaccine responses in identical twins.

Sequencing input: PBMCs. The receptors shown here come from a woman between 18 and 29 years old in good health.

The chain joins TRBV15 to TRBJ2-1; D is ambiguous. This CDR3 has 15 amino acids. Trimming removed 1 base from V and 0 bases from J, with 7 bases in between. Germline-derived CDR1 and CDR2 are LNHNV and YYDKDF (reference sequence). Here the CDR3 reads CATSRGAPSYNEQFF. CDR3 nucleotides: TGTGCCACCAGCAGAGGGGCCCCCTCCTACAATGAGCAGTTCTTC.

This clonotype was recorded at least ten times. The rearrangement links TRBV4-1 to TRBJ1-5; tentative D call: TRBD1 (6 bases). Trimming removed 6 bases at V and 9 bases at J, with 15 bases between. The CDR3 covers 13 residues. Germline V CDR1 and CDR2: MGHRA, YSYEKL. CDR3 protein: CASRRGERGPQHF. CDR3 coding DNA: TGCGCCAGCAGGAGGGGGGAACGGGGGCCCCAGCATTTT.

Note on this clonotype: It is likely a read error, because the conserved phenylalanine at the end of the CDR3 is missing. No DNA is shown, since the ends of the CDR3 on it are uncertain; the CDR3 is the one TCRdb lists. The J gene is TRBJ2-3, the V gene TRBV12-3 or TRBV12-4; whether TRBD2, the table's D call, matches the DNA was not checked. The CDR3 length equals 13 residues, ends included. The CDR3 region is CASSLGYKREGLL.

This clonotype was found a few times. The rearrangement uses TRBV29-1 and TRBJ2-4, with 9 bases that match TRBD1. This CDR3 has 13 residues. J was trimmed by 6 bases and V by 7 bases; bases with no gene match: 7. Germline loops: CDR1 SQVTM, CDR2 ANQGSEA. The CDR3 DNA follows: TGCAGCGCCTCACAGGGGGCTGGAAACATTCAGTACTTC. It encodes CSASQGAGNIQYF.

This chain links TRBV12-3 or TRBV12-4 with TRBJ2-3; possible D gene TRBD1, 6 bases. This CDR3 has 15 residues. Trimming cost V 1 base and J 6 bases, with 14 bases left between them. In nucleotides, the CDR3 is TGTGCCAGCAGTTTAGATGGGGGCGGGTTGGATACGCAGTATTTT. It is translated as CASSLDGGGLDTQYF.

This sequence joins TRBV12-3 or TRBV12-4 and TRBJ2-7; D ambiguous. Trimming cost V 2 bases and J 6 bases, with 8 bases left between them. The CDR3 contains 12 residues. CDR3 nucleotides: TGTGCCAGCAGTTTATCAGGAATCGAGCAGTACTTC. It is translated as CASSLSGIEQYF.

The gene calls are TRBV20-1 and TRBJ1-4; D unclear. Per germline, CDR1 DFQATT and CDR2 SNEGSKA (reference sequence). CDR3 length: 14 residues. Trimming took off 0 bases at V and 3 bases at J, with 8 bases between the two ends. CDR3 region: CSAREGSSNEKLFF. The CDR3 nucleotides are TGCAGTGCTAGAGAGGGTTCGTCTAATGAAAAACTGTTTTTT.

V usage is TRBV20-1 and J usage is TRBJ1-2; D unclear. Trimming pared 3 bases from V and 8 bases from J, leaving 22 bases between. CDR1 and CDR2 (germline): DFQATT, SNEGSKA (reference sequence). CDR3 size: 15 residues. The DNA of the CDR3 is TGCAGTGCTAGCCGTAGCGGGGTTTCGCTTTGGGGCTACACCTTC. Protein product: CSASRSGVSLWGYTF.

This clonotype was seen repeatedly, ten times or more. J is TRBJ1-1 and V is TRBV7-9; tentatively, D is TRBD1 (5 bases). The CDR3 has 10 residues. V lost 5 bases and J 8 bases, leaving 6 bases between the germline ends. CDR1 and CDR2 (germline): SEHNR, FQNEAQ (reference sequence). The CDR3 loop reads CASSRGEAFF. CDR3 bases: TGTGCCAGCAGCCGGGGGGAAGCTTTCTTT.

The rearrangement joins TRBV29-1 to TRBJ2-3, with 11 bases aligning to TRBD2. Germline V gene data show CDR1 as SQVTM and CDR2 as ANQGSEA. This CDR3 comprises 17 residues. J lost 4 bases, V lost 1 base, and 10 bases had no gene match. The CDR3 loop is CSVEAYSGGAVSDTQYF. The CDR3 DNA is TGCAGCGTTGAAGCCTATAGCGGGGGGGCCGTATCAGATACGCAGTATTTT.

V gene TRBV27 combines with J gene TRBJ2-3, with 9 bases that match TRBD2. Per the germline V gene, CDR1 is MNHEY and CDR2 is SMNVEV (reference sequence). CDR3 length: 17 residues. With 0 bases clipped from V and 2 bases from J, the junction kept 6 bases outside the gene matches. CDR3 DNA sequence: TGTGCCAGCAGTTTATCGGGCAGCGGGAGGACCACAGATACGCAGTATTTT. Translated: CASSLSGSGRTTDTQYF.

This clonotype showed up many times. The chain has TRBV24-1 and TRBJ2-2; 8 bases fit TRBD2. Germline assignment: CDR1 KGHDR and CDR2 SFDVKD. V lost 4 bases and J lost 6; bases outside the gene matches: 12. The CDR3 sequence is 17 residues long. For the CDR3, the DNA is TGTGCCACCAGTGAAGGGCCTCGACGCGGGAGGTCCGGGGAGCTGTTTTTT. Translated: CATSEGPRRGRSGELFF.

The chain uses TRBV29-1 and TRBJ1-1; TRBD1 might be the D (6 bases). Germline lookup yields CDR1 SQVTM and CDR2 ANQGSEA. The CDR3 covers 15 residues. Trimming removed 0 bases from V and 9 bases from J, with 20 bases in between. For the CDR3, the DNA is TGCAGCGTTGAAGATGTAATGCCAGGGGCCATCAAAGCTTTCTTT. It specifies CSVEDVMPGAIKAFF. Full variable domain (outside the CDR3, taken from reference TRBV29-1 and TRBJ1-1): SAVISQKPSRDICQRGTSLTIQCQVDSQVTMMFWYRQQPGQSLTLIATANQGSEATYESGFVIDKFPISRPNLTFSTLTVSNMSPEDSSIYLCSVEDVMPGAIKAFFGQGTRLTVV.

This rearrangement joins TRBV18 to TRBJ2-3, with D possibly being TRBD1 (6 bases). Germline V lookup: CDR1 KGHSH, CDR2 LQKENI. V dropped 5 bases and J dropped 0 bases, with 9 bases sitting between them. This CDR3 spans 14 amino acids. The CDR3 bases are TGTGCCAGCTCAACGGACAGAAGCACAGATACGCAGTATTTT. Translation: CASSTDRSTDTQYF.

In this sample, this clonotype turned up a few times. The chain employs TRBV20-1 and TRBJ2-5, with TRBD2 matching 9 bases. J gave up 5 bases and V 0 bases, and 13 bases lay outside the gene matches. The CDR3 contains 17 residues. The germline CDR1 and CDR2 sequences are DFQATT and SNEGSKA (reference sequence). The CDR3 reads CSARDWTSALKEETQYF. The DNA of the CDR3 is TGCAGTGCTAGAGATTGGACTAGCGCTTTGAAAGAGGAGACCCAGTACTTC.

This clonotype turned up a few times. V gene TRBV12-3 or TRBV12-4 combines with J gene TRBJ2-1; TRBD2 aligns across 8 bases. CDR3 length: 17 residues. J was trimmed by 8 bases and V by 0 bases; bases with no gene match: 12. CDR3 sequence (DNA): TGTGCCAGCAGTTTAGCGCGTAGACGGGAGGGCCGTGATGAGCAGTTCTTC. Translated: CASSLARRREGRDEQFF.

This clonotype has a handful of counts. The V and J genes are TRBV7-9 and TRBJ2-3, with D possibly being TRBD2 (5 bases). Looked up from germline, CDR1 is SEHNR and CDR2 is FQNEAQ (reference sequence). This CDR3 contains 16 residues. V lost 0 bases and J lost 2, with 12 bases in between. CDR3 nucleotide sequence: TGTGCCAGCAGCTTAGCGAGAAGCGGACCCACAGATACGCAGTATTTT. Translation: CASSLARSGPTDTQYF.

This clonotype was found a few times. The chain employs TRBV12-3 or TRBV12-4 and TRBJ2-7; perhaps TRBD1 as D (5 bases). Between the trimmed V and J ends, which lost 3 bases and 2 bases, there was a span of 14 bases. The CDR3 spans 15 residues. CDR3 residues: CASSFYPQGTYEQYF. Here the CDR3 DNA reads TGTGCCAGCAGTTTTTACCCCCAGGGAACCTACGAGCAGTACTTC.

This sequence joins TRBV19 and TRBJ1-2; the D gene is possibly TRBD1 (5 bases). The CDR3 runs to 13 residues. V lost 3 bases and J lost 3, with 8 bases in between. Germline V gives CDR1 LNHDA, CDR2 SQIVND (reference sequence). In DNA form, the CDR3 reads TGTGCCAGTAGTATGCAGGGAGACTATGGCTACACCTTC. Translation: CASSMQGDYGYTF. The whole variable domain, remainder taken from reference TRBV19 and TRBJ1-2, is DGGITQSPKYLFRKEGQNVTLSCEQNLNHDAMYWYRQDPGQGLRLIYYSQIVNDFQKGDIAEGYSVSREKKESFPLTVTSAQKNPTAFYLCASSMQGDYGYTFGSGTRLTVV.

This clonotype came up a few times. The chain joins TRBV4-1 to TRBJ1-4; 10 nucleotides line up with TRBD1. V lost 4 bases to trimming and J lost 7 bases; unmatched junction nucleotides: 6. From germline, CDR1 is MGHRA and CDR2 YSYEKL. The CDR3 is 15 amino acids. CDR3 nucleotide sequence: TGCGCCAGCAGCCTTTCGGACAGGGGGAGTGAAAAACTGTTTTTT. Its protein is CASSLSDRGSEKLFF.

J is TRBJ2-2 and V is TRBV6-1; 8 bases fit TRBD1. CDR3 length equals 14 residues. The J segment lost 7 bases and the V segment lost 4 bases, leaving 5 bases of the junction unmatched. Germline V CDR1 and CDR2: MNHNS, SASEGT. The CDR3 is CASSVQTGVGELFF. The CDR3 DNA sequence: TGTGCCAGCAGTGTACAGACAGGGGTCGGGGAGCTGTTTTTT.

A few counts support this clonotype. The genes are TRBV25-1 and TRBJ2-5; 8 bases line up with TRBD2. V was pared by 6 bases and J by 4 bases, with 13 bases of the junction left unmatched. The CDR3 is made up of 16 amino acids. Germline V gene lookup returns CDR1 MGHDK and CDR2 SYGVNS. The CDR3 bases are TGTGCCAGCAGCTTAATACGGGGGGGCAAGGGAGAGACCCAGTACTTC. Its protein product is CASSLIRGGKGETQYF.

The chain links TRBV24-1 to TRBJ1-6; D gene ambiguous. V was trimmed by 3 bases and J by 7 bases, leaving 9 bases between them. The CDR3 totals 14 residues. The germline V gene encodes CDR1 KGHDR and CDR2 SFDVKD. CDR3 protein: CATSDTRYNSPLHF. CDR3 coding DNA: TGTGCCACCAGTGATACCAGATACAATTCACCCCTCCACTTT.

The chain combines TRBV3-1 with TRBJ2-4; no clear D. Germline CDR1 is LGHDT and CDR2 is YNNKEL (reference sequence). The CDR3 sequence is 14 residues long. Trimming took off 3 bases at V and 3 bases at J, with 9 bases between the two ends. The CDR3 region has the DNA TGTGCCAGCAGCCAGCGGCGGAGCAAAAACATTCAGTACTTC. This sequence encodes CASSQRRSKNIQYF.

This clonotype was observed a handful of times. The chain couples TRBV11-1 to TRBJ2-2, with D possibly TRBD2 on 5 matching bases. Deletions cut 6 bases from V and 5 bases from J, with 25 bases between. This CDR3 has 18 amino acids. Germline assignment: CDR1 SGHAT and CDR2 FQDESV (reference sequence). This CDR3 is CASSTSRGTPTGTGELFF. The CDR3, as DNA: TGTGCCAGCAGTACCTCCCGTGGCACCCCGACGGGGACCGGGGAGCTGTTTTTT.

This clonotype was observed a few times. This chain uses TRBV10-3 with TRBJ1-2; 7 bases are a match to TRBD1. Trimming took 2 bases from V and 8 from J; bases not matched to a gene: 8. CDR1 is ENHRY and CDR2 is SYGVKD in the germline V gene. The CDR3 extends over 14 amino acids. Written as DNA, the CDR3 is TGTGCCATCAGTGAGAGGGAGGGGGCTGGAGGCTACACCTTC. Amino acid sequence: CAISEREGAGGYTF.

The CDR3 region is CASTQTSYGYTF. The CDR3 DNA sequence: TGTGCCAGCACCCAGACCTCCTATGGCTACACCTTC. V is TRBV12-3 or TRBV12-4 and J is TRBJ1-2; D remains unclear. Trimming removed 7 bases from V and 4 bases from J, with 10 bases in between. The CDR3 has 12 amino acids.

In its sample, this clonotype was seen a few times. The rearrangement uses TRBV7-8 and TRBJ2-7; weak D call: TRBD1 (6 bases). This CDR3 spans 16 amino acids. Looked up from germline, CDR1 is SGHVS and CDR2 is FQNEAQ. V was trimmed by 3 bases and J by 3 bases, leaving 18 bases between them. CDR3 DNA sequence: TGTGCCAGCAGCTTCGGCACAGGGAGTAGAGGCTACGAGCAGTACGTC. This codes for CASSFGTGSRGYEQYV.

This chain joins TRBV19 and TRBJ2-7; 8 nucleotides match TRBD2. V lost 7 bases and J lost 2; bases outside the gene matches: 10. Germline CDR1 LNHDA, CDR2 SQIVND (reference sequence). This CDR3 region has 15 residues. CDR3 residues: CASNNPTSDPYEQYF. CDR3 sequence (DNA): TGTGCCAGTAATAACCCGACTAGCGACCCCTACGAGCAGTACTTC.